Below, 24 T cell receptor beta chains from the same sample are listed, as sequenced in a study of identical twins. A single record per CDR3 protein comes from TCRdb applying MiXCR to the 5' RACE reads. The table records about 430,000 distinct CDR3 sequences, roughly 18% of them present only once. Sequencing was performed on naive T cells sorted from blood. The receptors shown here come from a man aged 45 to 65 in good health.

The sample holds many counts of this clonotype. The chain combines TRBV5-1 with TRBJ2-7; maybe TRBD1 (5 bases). The germline CDR1 and CDR2 sequences are SGHRS and YFSETQ. Trimming stripped 4 bases from V and 0 bases from J, with 14 bases between. The length of the CDR3 is 15 residues. The CDR3 spells CASSPQTAYSYEQYF. CDR3 DNA: TGCGCCAGCAGCCCCCAGACAGCGTACTCCTACGAGCAGTACTTC.

This chain connects TRBV20-1 to TRBJ1-1; D remains ambiguous. The germline gives CDR1 DFQATT, CDR2 SNEGSKA (reference sequence). V lost 1 base to trimming and J lost 4 bases, with 16 bases between them. CDR3 size: 15 residues. CDR3 nucleotide sequence: TGCAGTGCTAGAGTGGGGTCAAAAGTGGGCACTGAAGCTTTCTTT. Translation: CSARVGSKVGTEAFF.

V gene TRBV10-3 combines with J gene TRBJ2-7; 9 nucleotides align to TRBD1. The CDR3 has 13 residues. V lost 8 bases, J lost 5 bases, and 7 bases stayed unmatched. The germline gives CDR1 ENHRY, CDR2 SYGVKD. This CDR3 is CAIRTGVTDEQYF. The CDR3 DNA is TGTGCCATCCGGACAGGGGTTACCGACGAGCAGTACTTC.

This clonotype was counted between two and nine times. The chain has TRBV28 and TRBJ2-7; TRBD1 or TRBD2 may be the D gene (5 bases each). This CDR3 region has 14 residues. The V gene lost 6 bases and the J gene lost 0 bases, with 12 bases spanning the gap. Germline V gene sequence: CDR1 MDHEN, CDR2 SYDVKM. Written as DNA, the CDR3 is TGTGCCAGCAGGACCGGGACGGACTCCTACGAGCAGTACTTC. Translating it yields CASRTGTDSYEQYF.

The chain carries TRBV2 and TRBJ2-7; weak D call: TRBD2 (5 bases). Germline CDR1 and CDR2: SNHLY and FYNNEI. The CDR3 extends over 15 amino acids. V lost 5 bases and J 7 bases, leaving 21 bases between the germline ends. The DNA of the CDR3 is TGTGCCAGCAGTAAGACTACGATTATTCTACGTGAGCAGTACTTC. Translation gives CASSKTTIILREQYF.

This clonotype was detected ten times or more. The V and J genes are TRBV20-1 and TRBJ2-7; D unclear. Trimming pared 6 bases from V and 2 bases from J, leaving 8 bases between. CDR1 and CDR2 from the germline V gene are DFQATT and SNEGSKA (reference sequence). The CDR3 covers 11 residues. Written as DNA, the CDR3 is TGCAGTGCCACTTACCCCTACGAGCAGTACTTC. Its translation is CSATYPYEQYF.

This clonotype occurred a few times. The rearrangement links TRBV12-3 or TRBV12-4 to TRBJ2-7; 10 bases agree with TRBD2. J lost 0 bases, V lost 3 bases, and 5 bases had no gene match. This CDR3 comprises 16 residues. CDR3 in DNA: TGTGCCAGCAGTTTCGATAGCGGGGGGCCCTCCTACGAGCAGTACTTC. Translated, it gives CASSFDSGGPSYEQYF.

This clonotype came up a few times. This chain links TRBV3-1 with TRBJ2-1; 7 positions agree with TRBD1. Germline-derived CDR1 and CDR2 are LGHDT and YNNKEL (reference sequence). V lost 3 bases and J lost 8; bases outside the gene matches: 4. The CDR3 totals 13 residues. CDR3 sequence: CASSQNRGYEQFF. The CDR3 DNA sequence: TGTGCCAGCAGCCAGAACAGGGGCTATGAGCAGTTCTTC.

This clonotype was detected many times. V and J are TRBV7-9 and TRBJ1-1; weak D call: TRBD1 (6 bases). Germline lookup yields CDR1 SEHNR and CDR2 FQNEAQ (reference sequence). This CDR3 spans 13 amino acids. The V and J ends lost 4 bases and 5 bases respectively, with 11 bases between them. The CDR3 loop reads CASSSTQGTEAFF. CDR3 in DNA: TGTGCCAGCAGCTCAACACAGGGAACTGAAGCTTTCTTT.

The V call is TRBV20-1, the J call TRBJ1-2; TRBD1 might be the D (5 bases). With 3 bases removed from V and 0 bases from J, the gap between germline ends came to 14 bases. This CDR3 has 15 amino acids. The germline CDR1 and CDR2 sequences are DFQATT and SNEGSKA (reference sequence). CDR3 residues: CSARRQPLTNYGYTF. The CDR3, as DNA: TGCAGTGCTAGGAGACAGCCCCTTACTAACTATGGCTACACCTTC.

The chain uses TRBV5-1 and TRBJ2-3; D not resolved. In germline, CDR1 is SGHRS, CDR2 YFSETQ. The germline V and J ends were trimmed by 0 bases and 0 bases, with 5 bases remaining between them. CDR3 length: 14 amino acids. CDR3 DNA: TGCGCCAGCAGCTTGGTCACTAGCACAGATACGCAGTATTTT. Residues: CASSLVTSTDTQYF. Complete variable domain (other parts from reference TRBV5-1 and TRBJ2-3): KAGVTQTPRYLIKTRGQQVTLSCSPISGHRSVSWYQQTPGQGLQFLFEYFSETQRNKGNFPGRFSGRQFSNSRSEMNVSTLELGDSALYLCASSLVTSTDTQYFGPGTRLTVL.

This chain connects TRBV20-1 to TRBJ1-5, with D tentatively TRBD1 (5 bases). The V and J ends lost 3 bases and 7 bases respectively, with 13 bases between them. Germline V lookup: CDR1 DFQATT, CDR2 SNEGSKA (reference sequence). This CDR3 is built from 13 residues. The CDR3 loop reads CSARAGMEQPQHF. The CDR3 nucleotides read TGCAGTGCTAGGGCAGGGATGGAGCAGCCCCAGCATTTT.

The chain couples TRBV20-1 to TRBJ1-5; no reliable D call. This CDR3 is 15 amino acids long. Trimming removed 6 bases at V and 6 bases at J, with 21 bases between. In germline, CDR1 is DFQATT, CDR2 SNEGSKA (reference sequence). For the CDR3, the DNA is TGCAGTGCGTCACTAAACCGGAATTGGGGTCAGCCCCAGCATTTT. Amino acids: CSASLNRNWGQPQHF.

The genes are TRBV29-1 and TRBJ2-7, with D perhaps matching TRBD1 (6 bases). Germline V CDR1 and CDR2: SQVTM, ANQGSEA. The CDR3 is made up of 14 amino acids. V was cut by 7 bases and J by 0 bases, with 16 bases left in between. DNA for the CDR3: TGCAGCGCTGGTCATGGCAGGGGCTCCTACGAGCAGTACTTC. This encodes CSAGHGRGSYEQYF.

This clonotype was recorded at least ten times. The chain couples TRBV20-1 to TRBJ2-7; TRBD2 is a possible D gene (6 bases). This CDR3 is built from 15 residues. Germline V gene data show CDR1 as DFQATT and CDR2 as SNEGSKA (reference sequence). V lost 2 bases, J lost 1 base, and 15 bases lay in between. The CDR3 here is CSARRFLGGSYEQYF. DNA of the CDR3: TGCAGTGCTAGACGGTTCCTGGGGGGATCCTACGAGCAGTACTTC.

This chain uses TRBV12-3 or TRBV12-4 with TRBJ2-7; no reliable D call. Trimming took 3 bases from V and 6 from J, leaving 12 bases between them. The CDR3 has 13 residues. The CDR3 sequence: CASSFGSIREQYF. The CDR3, as DNA: TGTGCCAGCAGTTTTGGTTCGATCCGCGAGCAGTACTTC.

V usage is TRBV24-1 and J usage is TRBJ2-3, with 8 bases lining up with TRBD1. After removal of 10 bases from V and 4 bases from J, the junction contained 12 bases not matched to a gene. Germline V gives CDR1 KGHDR, CDR2 SFDVKD. This CDR3 is 15 amino acids long. The CDR3 nucleotides read TGTGCCACTCAGAGAAAGGGACAGGCATCAGATACGCAGTATTTT. This encodes CATQRKGQASDTQYF.

This clonotype was counted many times. This chain uses TRBV5-1 with TRBJ2-7, with D unresolved. Trimming took off 5 bases at V and 1 base at J, with 10 bases between the two ends. This CDR3 contains 13 residues. Germline values: CDR1 SGHRS, CDR2 YFSETQ. The CDR3 DNA sequence: TGCGCCAGCAGTAAGTCCCATTCCTACGAGCAGTACTTC. Protein: CASSKSHSYEQYF.

This clonotype has at least ten counts. This chain uses TRBV5-1 with TRBJ2-3; no reliable D call. There are 14 residues in the CDR3. Germline CDR1 SGHRS, CDR2 YFSETQ. V lost 0 bases, J lost 0 bases, and 5 bases lay in between. The CDR3 protein is CASSLETSTDTQYF. The DNA for the CDR3 is TGCGCCAGCAGCTTGGAAACTAGCACAGATACGCAGTATTTT.

The rearrangement uses TRBV9 and TRBJ2-5, with TRBD1 as a possible D gene (6 bases). V lost 3 bases, J lost 7 bases, and 13 bases lay in between. The CDR3 runs 13 residues. Germline loops: CDR1 SGDLS, CDR2 YYNGEE. CDR3 residues: CASSGGQKGTQYF. The CDR3 DNA reads as TGTGCCAGCAGCGGCGGACAGAAGGGGACCCAGTACTTC. Supplemented by reference TRBV9 and TRBJ2-5, the full variable domain reads DSGVTQTPKHLITATGQRVTLRCSPRSGDLSVYWYQQSLDQGLQFLIQYYNGEERAKGNILERFSAQQFPDLHSELNLSSLELGDSALYFCASSGGQKGTQYFGPGTRLLVL.

This clonotype was recorded a few times. The chain carries TRBV11-2 and TRBJ2-1; 11 bases match TRBD2. The CDR3 covers 15 residues. Unmatched junction bases numbered 5, after V lost 6 bases and J lost 4 bases. Germline CDR1 and CDR2: SGHAT and FQNNGV. The CDR3 reads CASRTSGILYNEQFF. CDR3 sequence (DNA): TGTGCCAGCAGGACTAGCGGGATTCTTTACAATGAGCAGTTCTTC.

This clonotype was seen a few times. The genes are TRBV7-9 and TRBJ2-3; maybe TRBD1 (6 bases). V lost 2 bases and J lost 2, with 11 bases in between. Germline V lookup: CDR1 SEHNR, CDR2 FQNEAQ (reference sequence). The CDR3 loop spans 15 amino acids. The CDR3 region has the DNA TGTGCCAGCAGCTTATTTCCAGGGGCCACAGATACGCAGTATTTT. This gives the protein CASSLFPGATDTQYF.

This clonotype was counted many times. The chain joins TRBV5-1 to TRBJ2-7; 9 positions match TRBD1. V gave up 4 bases and J gave up 5 bases; unmatched junction bases: 4. The CDR3 is made up of 13 amino acids. Germline CDR1 SGHRS, CDR2 YFSETQ. Here the CDR3 reads CASSLRDRDEQYF. CDR3 in DNA: TGCGCCAGCAGCCTCCGGGACAGGGACGAGCAGTACTTC.

This clonotype was counted many times. V gene TRBV20-1 combines with J gene TRBJ2-7; D remains unclear. CDR3 length: 12 residues. Germline CDR1 and CDR2: DFQATT and SNEGSKA (reference sequence). V was pared by 5 bases and J by 4 bases, with 12 bases between. The CDR3 region has the DNA TGCAGTGCTGCCAAAATTGGTTACGAGCAGTACTTC. Its translation: CSAAKIGYEQYF.